The rows below give T cell receptor beta chains drawn from one sample of a study of T cell responses to AZD1222 COVID-19 vaccine. Assay used: immunoSEQ multiplex PCR; TCRdb lists only in-frame clones, some missing. The sample comprises roughly 67,000 clones, around 80% of which are singletons, and about 12% rests with the top ten. Source: peripheral blood, taken on day 0 of AZD1222 vaccination. The receptors were gathered from an adult in good health. CDR3s include the opening cysteine and the closing phenylalanine or tryptophan. D genes are given only for firm matches. Clone size, where shown, is once, few, many, or a class for clones that have expanded.

d_gene: TRBD2
v_gene: TRBV6-1
abundance: once
j_gene: TRBJ2-1
CDR3nt: TGTGCCAGCAGTGTTACTAGCGGGGGGGCATCGAAGTACAATGAGCAGTTCTTC
CDR3aa: CASSVTSGGASKYNEQFF

d_gene: NA
v_gene: TRBV5-6
abundance: NA
j_gene: TRBJ1-2
CDR3nt: TGTGCCAGCAGCTACCCGGAGAGAAGAGGCTACACCTTC
CDR3aa: CASSYPERRGYTF

d_gene: NA
v_gene: TRBV6-5
abundance: NA
j_gene: TRBJ1-3
CDR3nt: TGTGCCAGCCTTTCTGGTGGCGGAAACACCATATATTTT
CDR3aa: CASLSGGGNTIYF

d_gene: NA
v_gene: TRBV2
abundance: NA
j_gene: TRBJ1-1
CDR3nt: TGTGCCAGCAGGGGCATTGAAGCTTTCTTT
CDR3aa: CASRGIEAFF

d_gene: NA
v_gene: TRBV6-5
abundance: NA
j_gene: TRBJ1-2
CDR3nt: TGTGCCAGCAGTTTAATGGGCCCGTGGGGCTACACCTTC
CDR3aa: CASSLMGPWGYTF

d_gene: TRBD1
v_gene: TRBV5-1
abundance: NA
j_gene: TRBJ2-7
CDR3nt: TGCGCCAGCAGCGGGGGACAGGGCACCTACGAGCAGTACTTC
CDR3aa: CASSGGQGTYEQYF

d_gene: TRBD1
v_gene: TRBV20-1
abundance: NA
j_gene: TRBJ2-7
CDR3nt: TGCAGTGCTAGTGTGTTAGGGGGCCACGAGCAGTACTTC
CDR3aa: CSASVLGGHEQYF

d_gene: NA
v_gene: TRBV7-7
abundance: once
j_gene: TRBJ2-3
CDR3nt: TGTGCTAGCAGCTTAGGTCAGCGTTCGGGAAACACAGATACGCAGTATTTT
CDR3aa: CASSLGQRSGNTDTQYF

d_gene: NA
v_gene: TRBV7-2
abundance: NA
j_gene: TRBJ1-5
CDR3nt: TGTGCCAGCAGCTTTCAGGGCAATCAGCCCCAGCATTTT
CDR3aa: CASSFQGNQPQHF

d_gene: TRBD1
v_gene: TRBV2
abundance: NA
j_gene: TRBJ1-5
CDR3nt: TGTGCCAGCACGAAGGGAACAGGGGGGACCCTTAGCAATCAGCCCCAGCATTTT
CDR3aa: CASTKGTGGTLSNQPQHF

d_gene: TRBD1
v_gene: TRBV7-2
abundance: NA
j_gene: TRBJ1-5
CDR3nt: TGTGCCAGCAGCCCTCGACAGGGGCCCGGGCAGCCCCAGCATTTT
CDR3aa: CASSPRQGPGQPQHF

d_gene: NA
v_gene: TRBV27
abundance: NA
j_gene: TRBJ1-5
CDR3nt: TGTGCCAGCGGGGGGAGTGGCAATCAGCCCCAGCATTTT
CDR3aa: CASGGSGNQPQHF

d_gene: NA
v_gene: TRBV4-3
abundance: NA
j_gene: TRBJ1-2
CDR3nt: TGCGCCAGCAGCCAAACGAGCCTTGGTTATGGCTACACCTTC
CDR3aa: CASSQTSLGYGYTF

d_gene: NA
v_gene: TRBV7-2
abundance: NA
j_gene: TRBJ1-1
CDR3nt: TGTGCCAGCAGCTTAGTGTCGTCAGGGGCGGGAACTGAAGCTTTCTTT
CDR3aa: CASSLVSSGAGTEAFF

d_gene: NA
v_gene: TRBV7-9
abundance: NA
j_gene: TRBJ2-1
CDR3nt: TGTGCCAGCAGCTTATTTACAGGGCCCTACAATGAGCAGTTCTTC
CDR3aa: CASSLFTGPYNEQFF

d_gene: NA
v_gene: TRBV20-1
abundance: NA
j_gene: TRBJ1-2
CDR3nt: TGCAGTGCTAGTCATGGTAACTATGGCTACACCTTC
CDR3aa: CSASHGNYGYTF

d_gene: TRBD1
v_gene: TRBV24-1
abundance: NA
j_gene: TRBJ2-3
CDR3nt: TGTGCCACCAGTGATCCGGGACAGGGAGGTTCCCCAGATACGCAGTATTTT
CDR3aa: CATSDPGQGGSPDTQYF

d_gene: NA
v_gene: TRBV18
abundance: NA
j_gene: TRBJ2-5
CDR3nt: TGTGCCAGCTCATCAACCTCGACCGAGACCCAGTACTTC
CDR3aa: CASSSTSTETQYF

d_gene: TRBD1
v_gene: TRBV11-2
abundance: NA
j_gene: TRBJ1-2
CDR3nt: TGTGCCAGCAGCTCTAAGGGGGCATCCGGTGGCTACACCTTC
CDR3aa: CASSSKGASGGYTF

d_gene: TRBD1
v_gene: TRBV5-4
abundance: NA
j_gene: TRBJ1-2
CDR3nt: TGTGCCAGCAGCTCCGGCAGGGACAGAGGTGGCTACACCTTC
CDR3aa: CASSSGRDRGGYTF

d_gene: TRBD1
v_gene: TRBV6-6
abundance: NA
j_gene: TRBJ2-7
CDR3nt: TGTGCCAGCAGTAAAACTCCGGGACAGGGTTCCTACGAGCAGTACTTC
CDR3aa: CASSKTPGQGSYEQYF

d_gene: NA
v_gene: TRBV30
abundance: NA
j_gene: TRBJ2-3
CDR3nt: TGTGCCTGGAGTCGGGACGCAGAAACGCAGTATTTT
CDR3aa: CAWSRDAETQYF

d_gene: NA
v_gene: TRBV15
abundance: NA
j_gene: TRBJ1-6
CDR3nt: TGTGCCACCAGCAGAGACAGGCGATATAATTCACCCCTCCACTTT
CDR3aa: CATSRDRRYNSPLHF